This entry features one TCR beta chain sequence. This CDR3 is 15 amino acids long. Germline V lookup: CDR1 SEHNR, CDR2 FQNEAQ (reference sequence). J was trimmed by 2 bases and V by 5 bases; bases with no gene match: 4. The assay was immunoSEQ multiplex PCR, and TCRdb's table has in-frame clones only and misses some. The repertoire holds around 210,000 clones, with just under 85% as singletons. The entry originates in a study of blood T cell repertoires in COVID-19. For the study at large: The samples span acute and convalescent COVID-19 from the United States, Italy and Spain.

The material sequenced was peripheral blood. The sequence was obtained from a man in his 60s with COVID-19, enrolled during active disease. V usage is TRBV7-9 and J usage is TRBJ2-2, with 8 bases that match TRBD1. The chain's CDR3 is CASSPGQANTGELFF. The CDR3 DNA follows: TGTGCCAGCAGCCCGGGACAGGCCAACACCGGGGAGCTGTTTTTT.